The 2 T cell receptor beta chains presented below share a single source sample, sequenced in a study of PD-1 blockade in classical Hodgkin lymphoma. After autologous stem cell transplantation all patients relapsed, and prior brentuximab vedotin exposure differed between cohorts. Some clones are missing from TCRdb's copy, which holds only in-frame ones; the method was immunoSEQ multiplex PCR. The table shows 20,000 to 25,000 clones, with over 75% occurring only once. This sample comprised peripheral blood mononuclear cells (PBMCs), obtained before the second cycle of nivolumab. These receptors were taken from a human donor with classical Hodgkin lymphoma.

This clone was counted only a few times. This chain uses TRBV28 with TRBJ2-7; a weak D match, TRBD1 (5 bases). Germline CDR1 MDHEN, CDR2 SYDVKM. This CDR3 region has 12 residues. Trimming pared 8 bases from V and 2 bases from J, leaving 10 bases between. The DNA for the CDR3 is TGTGCCAGCCGGACATCTACCTACGAGCAGTACGTC. This gives the protein CASRTSTYEQYV.

The chain employs TRBV6-5 and TRBJ1-6; D is undetermined. Trimming left V 2 bases short and J 2 bases short, with 4 bases between. Germline CDR1 and CDR2: MNHEY and SVGAGI. This CDR3 has 14 residues. Here the CDR3 reads CASSYRTYNSPLHF. The CDR3 bases are TGTGCCAGCAGTTACAGGACCTATAATTCACCCCTCCACTTT.